A single sample gave rise to the 9 T cell receptor beta chains below, sequenced in a study of cytomegalovirus exposure and HLA in healthy donors. Researchers ran the PCR with 60 Vbeta and 13 Jbeta primers. Profiled with immunoSEQ multiplex PCR; TCRdb holds only in-frame clones, not every one. This sample has about 54,000 clones, with approximately 77% found just once. The sequenced material came from PBMCs. Source of these receptors: a woman in her late teens or twenties in good health and CMV-seronegative.

The rearrangement uses TRBV2 and TRBJ1-2; 7 positions match TRBD1. Trimming took 4 bases from V and 1 from J; bases not matched to a gene: 6. The CDR3 runs to 15 residues. The V gene's germline CDR1 is SNHLY and CDR2 FYNNEI. The CDR3 loop is CASSGGGGLNYGYTF. As DNA, the CDR3 is TGTGCCAGCAGTGGAGGAGGGGGCCTTAACTATGGCTACACCTTC.

The chain uses TRBV27 and TRBJ1-2; D is perhaps TRBD1 (5 bases). The V and J ends lost 6 bases and 5 bases respectively, with 16 bases between them. This CDR3 has 14 residues. Germline values: CDR1 MNHEY, CDR2 SMNVEV (reference sequence). CDR3 in amino acids: CASSLRGSQYGYTF. The DNA for the CDR3 is TGTGCCAGCAGCCTAAGGGGCAGCCAATATGGCTACACCTTC.

Comments on this clone: Its ends do not fully match the called genes, so a read error is possible. The chain links TRBV9 to TRBJ2-4; 7 bases are a match to TRBD2. This CDR3 is built from 14 residues. Germline V gene data show CDR1 as SGDLS and CDR2 as YYNGEE. The CDR3 loop reads CASSVSSGINSQYF. In DNA, the CDR3 is TGTGCCAGCAGCGTATCGAGCGGGATCAACAGTCAGTACTTC. The variable domain in full, completed from reference TRBV9 and TRBJ2-4, reads DSGVTQTPKHLITATGQRVTLRCSPRSGDLSVYWYQQSLDQGLQFLIQYYNGEERAKGNILERFSAQQFPDLHSELNLSSLELGDSALYFCASSVSSGINSQYFGAGTRLSVL.

V usage is TRBV30 and J usage is TRBJ1-1; TRBD1 agrees at 7 bases. The CDR3 length is 14 residues. Trimming at V came to 3 bases and at J to 0 bases, leaving 4 bases not matched to a gene. Germline V gene lookup returns CDR1 GTSNPN and CDR2 SVGIG (reference sequence). The CDR3 sequence is CAWRADRVNTEAFF. Here the CDR3 DNA reads TGTGCCTGGAGGGCCGACAGGGTGAACACTGAAGCTTTCTTT. Full variable domain (remainder filled in from reference TRBV30 and TRBJ1-1): SQTIHQWPATLVQPVGSPLSLECTVEGTSNPNLYWYRQAAGRGLQLLFYSVGIGQISSEVPQNLSASRPQDRQFILSSKKLLLSDSGFYLCAWRADRVNTEAFFGQGTRLTVV.

The chain recombines TRBV11-3 with TRBJ2-1; weak D call: TRBD2 (6 bases). CDR1 and CDR2 (germline): SGHNT, YENEEA. The CDR3 spans 16 residues. Trimming cost V 1 base and J 4 bases, with 14 bases left between them. For the CDR3, the DNA is TGTGCCAGCAGCTTAGTAGCTACTAGCAGTTACAATGAGCAGTTCTTC. This gives the protein CASSLVATSSYNEQFF.

The chain recombines TRBV18 with TRBJ2-3; tentatively, D is TRBD1 (5 bases). Germline V gene lookup returns CDR1 KGHSH and CDR2 LQKENI. Trimming left V 3 bases short and J 3 bases short, with 7 bases between. This CDR3 comprises 13 residues. Here the CDR3 reads CASSPTETDTQYF. CDR3 DNA: TGTGCCAGCTCACCGACAGAAACAGATACGCAGTATTTT.

The count of this clone is one. Relative to the germline gene, one junction end is altered; a read error may explain this. The chain uses TRBV27 and TRBJ2-4; D not resolved. Germline V gene data show CDR1 as MNHEY and CDR2 as SMNVEV (reference sequence). The CDR3 has 11 amino acids. CDR3: CASSFKNSQYF. Written as DNA, the CDR3 is TGTGCCAGCAGTTTTAAAAACAGTCAGTACTTC.

V is TRBV4-1 and J is TRBJ1-2; D unclear. V lost 1 base to trimming and J lost 9 bases, with 12 bases between them. Germline V lookup: CDR1 MGHRA, CDR2 YSYEKL. CDR3 length: 13 amino acids. CDR3: CASSQGPGDSYTF. In DNA form, the CDR3 reads TGCGCCAGCAGCCAAGGTCCCGGGGATAGCTACACCTTC.

CDR3 in amino acids: CAWTFGGFTEAFF. The DNA of the CDR3 is TGTGCCTGGACCTTTGGGGGGTTTACTGAAGCTTTCTTT. The J gene is TRBJ1-1, the V gene TRBV30; D might be TRBD1 (5 bases). The germline V and J ends were trimmed by 4 bases and 5 bases, with 14 bases remaining between them. The CDR3 totals 13 residues. Germline V lookup: CDR1 GTSNPN, CDR2 SVGIG (reference sequence).